The T cell receptor beta chain described here comes from a study of shared clonotypes between healthy human individuals. This clone was detected only a few times. Its antigen is not identified. Other nucleotide sequences in the sample specify the same CDR3. Researchers partitioned CD4+ cells into CD45RA+ naive and CD45RA-negative memory subsets. Findings of the study overall: Among the subsets, naive ones generally showed larger estimated richness than memory ones.

Every subset had its genomic DNA shared out evenly among several immunoSEQ plates. Original analysis: Filtering differed because ImmunoSEQ produced junction-only sequences that carried no quality scores. Profiling relied on immunoSEQ multiplex PCR, and the TCRdb table lists in-frame clones only, not all of them. V and J calls and clone size are those listed in that table; D and trimming were worked out from the DNA. Of 650,000 to 800,000 clones detected, around 77% appear once; the ten largest clones hold under 2%. CDR1 is SGHDT and CDR2 is YYEEEE in the germline V gene. The V end lost 0 bases, the J end lost 5 bases, and 5 bases lay between the germline ends. The CDR3 is made up of 13 amino acids.

The sequence was collected from a woman under 40 in good health. Sequencing was performed on memory CD4+ T cells sorted from blood. Subset reported: CD45RA-negative fraction. The V call is TRBV5-6, the J call TRBJ2-2; no reliable D call. CDR3 residues: CASSLGVTGELFF. The CDR3 DNA reads TGTGCCAGCAGCTTGGGGGTTACCGGGGAGCTGTTTTTT.